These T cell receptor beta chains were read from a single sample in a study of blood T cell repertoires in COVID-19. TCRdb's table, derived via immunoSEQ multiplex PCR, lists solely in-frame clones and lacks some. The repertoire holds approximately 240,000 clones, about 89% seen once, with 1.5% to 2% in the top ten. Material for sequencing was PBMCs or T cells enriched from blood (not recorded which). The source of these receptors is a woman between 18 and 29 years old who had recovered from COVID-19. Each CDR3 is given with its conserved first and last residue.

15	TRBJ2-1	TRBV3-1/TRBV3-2	CASSRLVGPNNEQFF
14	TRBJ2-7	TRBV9	CASSVEQGDYEQYF
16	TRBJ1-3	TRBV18	CASSPSTGSMGNTIYF
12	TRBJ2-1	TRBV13	CASSLGSYEQFF
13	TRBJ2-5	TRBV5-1	CASSKQGGETQYF
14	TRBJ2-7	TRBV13	CASRSWGLTYEQYF
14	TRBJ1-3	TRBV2	CASRVLYSGNTIYF
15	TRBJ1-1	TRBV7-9	CASSLAGTSHRGAFF
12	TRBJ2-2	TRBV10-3	CGHHGSTGELFF
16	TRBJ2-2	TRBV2	CASSAGLAVNTGELFF
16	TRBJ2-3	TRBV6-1	CASSDREGAKTDTQYF
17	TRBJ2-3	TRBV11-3	CASSPILAGGLSDTQYF
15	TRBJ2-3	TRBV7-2	CASSLSGITTDTQYF
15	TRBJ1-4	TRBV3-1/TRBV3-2	CASSQDAGDTGKLFF
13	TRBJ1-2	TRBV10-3	CAINPDSNYGYTF
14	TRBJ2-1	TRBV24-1	CASLTGQGNNEQFF
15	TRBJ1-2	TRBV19	CASNKGDRVGYGYTF
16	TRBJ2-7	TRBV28	CASSLGKLQGPYEQYF
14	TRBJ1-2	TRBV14	CASSRTAAGDGYTF
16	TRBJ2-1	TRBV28	CASSPTSGRVYNEQFF
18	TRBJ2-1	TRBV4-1	CASSQEGPGLAGSGEQFF
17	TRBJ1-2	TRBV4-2	CASSHNKGQGANYGYTF
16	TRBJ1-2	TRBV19	CASSLLSGVGRSGYTF
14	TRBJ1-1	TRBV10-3	CAISEGRGNTEAFF
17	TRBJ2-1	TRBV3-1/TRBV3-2	CASSQHGLAGGIGEQFF
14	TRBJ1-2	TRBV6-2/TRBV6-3	CASSYSMRSHGYTF
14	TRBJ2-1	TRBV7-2	CASSYRVAYNEQFF
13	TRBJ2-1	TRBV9	CASSPTGLGEQFF
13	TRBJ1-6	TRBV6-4	CASSEIRDSPLHF
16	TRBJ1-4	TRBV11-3	CASLPGNPRGGEKLFF
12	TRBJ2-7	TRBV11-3	CASSFGQGGVVF
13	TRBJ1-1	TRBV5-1	CASTAQGNGEAFF
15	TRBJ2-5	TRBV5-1	CASSRELGTQETQYF
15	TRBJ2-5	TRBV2	CASIPRTGGGKTQYF
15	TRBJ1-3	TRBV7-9	CASSLETGTRNTIYF
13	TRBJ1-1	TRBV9	CASSVKDGGKAFF
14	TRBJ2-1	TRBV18	CASSPPGGPREQFF
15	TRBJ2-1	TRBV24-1	CATSDRGEGGYEQFF
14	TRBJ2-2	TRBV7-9	CASNGQRGTGELFF
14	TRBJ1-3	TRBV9	CASSPGSSGNTIYF
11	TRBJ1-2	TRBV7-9	CASSWLYGYTF